This TCR beta chain appears in the sequencing data of a study of blood T cell repertoires in COVID-19 (dated by TCRdb to the early 2020s). For the study in its entirety: Samples from collaborators originated in the United States, Italy and Spain and spanned both the acute and convalescent phases of COVID-19. The samples were drawn from two sources: the first 160 participants of the ongoing ImmuneRACE study, and over 1,000 subjects contributed by 6 global collaborators. Deeply sampled blood TCRbeta repertoires from subjects exposed to, actively infected with, or recovered from COVID-19 were included in the dataset. Where HLA class I and class II types were available, the types were taken from metadata supplied by the sample provider, not from assay-based typing. The repertoires were made available in a free public database intended to serve as a resource for research on the immune response to SARS-CoV-2. Sample metadata almost always included a de-identified subject ID, COVID-19 status, age in years and sex. The prospective study material was composed of cDNA or gDNA derived from T cells, B-cell-depleted T cells, or PBMCs.

Summary of the overall study and its limitations: The amount of clinical and demographic metadata varied by source and participant and was provided uncurated.

The immunoSEQ Assay, a bias-controlled multiplex PCR, was used to amplify TCRbeta CDR3 regions from genomic DNA. The study's processing was this. The number of nucleated cells in each sample was estimated from the amplification of reference gene primers within the assay. To quantify the absolute abundance of each unique TCRbeta CDR3 rearrangement, sequence reads were collapsed and filtered. For each sample, productive Simpson clonality was calculated as the square root of Simpson's diversity index over productive rearrangements. The table comes from immuneACCESS by way of TCRdb, which keeps in-frame sequences with V and J called. Part of the clones is missing from these tables; in studies checked, under half for an unresolved V gene and the rest for unknown reasons. V and J calls and clone size are as listed in that table; D and trimming were resolved from the DNA. Present in this sample are about 380,000 clones, 85% of which were seen just once. In total, the top ten clones hold 3.5% to 4% of the sample.

Concerning this clone itself: Its antigen remains unidentified. Within one base of it there is no much larger clone, and no base qualities were kept.

Whole blood was collected in K2EDTA tubes by collaborating institutions according to the institutions' own protocols. For TCRbeta analysis, collaborators shipped samples in one of three forms: frozen whole blood, isolated PBMCs, or DNA extracted from either of those sample types. The sample consisted of peripheral blood. This clonotype was obtained from a young woman with acute or convalescent COVID-19.

The base sequence is TGTGCCAGCAGCTTAAGCCAATATGGCTACACCTTC. This gives the protein CASSLSQYGYTF. This sequence uses TRBV11-2 and TRBJ1-2; no confident D gene assignment can be made. According to the germline V gene, CDR1 reads SGHAT and CDR2 reads FQNNGV. Between the V and J ends, shortened by 2 bases and 5 bases respectively, the junction contains 6 bases. The cysteine opens and the phenylalanine closes a CDR3 of 12 amino acids. Only the CDR3 DNA is retained, 36 bases long and in frame from the first base. Where the CDR3 stops, the reference TRBV11-2 and TRBJ1-2 genes take over; the full variable domain is EAGVAQSPRYKIIEKRQSVAFWCNPISGHATLYWYQQILGQGPKLLIQFQNNGVVDDSQLPKDRFSAERLKGVDSTLKIQPAKLEDSAVYLCASSLSQYGYTFGSGTRLTVV.